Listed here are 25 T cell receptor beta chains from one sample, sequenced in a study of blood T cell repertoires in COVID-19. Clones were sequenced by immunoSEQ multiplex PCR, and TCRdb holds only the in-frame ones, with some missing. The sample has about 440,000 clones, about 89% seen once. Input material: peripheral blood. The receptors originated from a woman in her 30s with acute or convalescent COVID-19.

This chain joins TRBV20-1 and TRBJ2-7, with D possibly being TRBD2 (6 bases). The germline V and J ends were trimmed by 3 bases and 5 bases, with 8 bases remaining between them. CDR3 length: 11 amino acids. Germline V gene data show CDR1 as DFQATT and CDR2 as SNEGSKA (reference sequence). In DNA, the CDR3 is TGCAGTGCTAGTCGGGGGAACGAGCAGTACTTC. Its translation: CSASRGNEQYF.

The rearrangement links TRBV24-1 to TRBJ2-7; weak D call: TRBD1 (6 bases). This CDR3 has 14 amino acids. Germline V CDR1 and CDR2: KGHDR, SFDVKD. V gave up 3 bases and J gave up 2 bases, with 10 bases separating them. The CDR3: CATSDRGQTYEQYF. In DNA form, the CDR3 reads TGTGCCACCAGTGATCGCGGACAGACCTACGAGCAGTACTTC.

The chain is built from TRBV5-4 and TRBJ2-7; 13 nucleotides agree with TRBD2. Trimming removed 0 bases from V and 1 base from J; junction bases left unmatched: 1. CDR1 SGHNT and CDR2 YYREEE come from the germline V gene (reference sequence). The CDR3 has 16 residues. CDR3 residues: CASSLGGLAGSYEQYF. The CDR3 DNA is TGTGCCAGCAGCTTGGGGGGACTAGCGGGGTCCTACGAGCAGTACTTC.

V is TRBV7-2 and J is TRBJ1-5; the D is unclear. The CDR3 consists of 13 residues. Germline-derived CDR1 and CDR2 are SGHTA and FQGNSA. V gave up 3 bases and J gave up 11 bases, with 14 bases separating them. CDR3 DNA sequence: TGTGCCAGCAGCTTGGCTAAAATGGGCGCCCAGCATTTT. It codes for CASSLAKMGAQHF.

The CDR3 coding sequence is TGTGCCAGCAGCTTAATAAGCGGGCCGGAGGATGAGCAGTTCTTC. Protein sequence: CASSLISGPEDEQFF. The chain has TRBV7-9 and TRBJ2-1; TRBD2 is a possible D gene (6 bases). Trimming took 2 bases from V and 8 from J, leaving 16 bases between them. The CDR3 is 15 residues long. CDR1 and CDR2 (germline): SEHNR, FQNEAQ (reference sequence).

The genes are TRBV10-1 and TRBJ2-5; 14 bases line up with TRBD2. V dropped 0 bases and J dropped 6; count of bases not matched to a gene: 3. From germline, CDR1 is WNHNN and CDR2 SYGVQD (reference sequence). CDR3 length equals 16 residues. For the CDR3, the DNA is TGCGCCAGCAGTGAGTCCAGGACTAGCGGGGGGCAGACCCAGTACTTC. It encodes CASSESRTSGGQTQYF.

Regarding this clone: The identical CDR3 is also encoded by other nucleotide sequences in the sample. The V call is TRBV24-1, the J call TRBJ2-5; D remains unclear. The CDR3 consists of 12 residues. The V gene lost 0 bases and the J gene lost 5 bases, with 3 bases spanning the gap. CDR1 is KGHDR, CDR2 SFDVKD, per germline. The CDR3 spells CATSDLRETQYF. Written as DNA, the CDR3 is TGTGCCACCAGTGATTTGCGGGAGACCCAGTACTTC.

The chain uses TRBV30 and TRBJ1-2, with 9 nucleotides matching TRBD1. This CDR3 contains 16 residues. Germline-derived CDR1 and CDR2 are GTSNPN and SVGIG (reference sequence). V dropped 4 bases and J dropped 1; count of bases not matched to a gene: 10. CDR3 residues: CAWNRGQGWSNYGYTF. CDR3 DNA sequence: TGTGCCTGGAATAGAGGACAGGGGTGGAGTAACTATGGCTACACCTTC.

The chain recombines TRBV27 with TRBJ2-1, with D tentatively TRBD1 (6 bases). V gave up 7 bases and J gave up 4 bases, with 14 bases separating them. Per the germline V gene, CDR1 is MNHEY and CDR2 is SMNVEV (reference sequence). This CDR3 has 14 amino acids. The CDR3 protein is CASTPRGSYNEQFF. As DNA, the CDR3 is TGTGCCAGCACTCCCAGGGGATCTTACAATGAGCAGTTCTTC.

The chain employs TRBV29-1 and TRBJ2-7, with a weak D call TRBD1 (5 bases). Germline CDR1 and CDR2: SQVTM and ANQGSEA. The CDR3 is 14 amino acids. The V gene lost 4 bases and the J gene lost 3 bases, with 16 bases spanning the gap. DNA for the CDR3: TGCAGCGTTGTACGGCAGGGCCAGAACTACGAGCAGTACTTC. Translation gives CSVVRQGQNYEQYF.

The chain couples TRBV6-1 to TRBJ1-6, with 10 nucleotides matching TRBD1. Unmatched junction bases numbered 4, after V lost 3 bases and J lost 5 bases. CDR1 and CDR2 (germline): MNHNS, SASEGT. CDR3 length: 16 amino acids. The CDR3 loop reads CASSDPGTGDNSPLHF. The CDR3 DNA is TGTGCCAGCAGTGATCCCGGGACAGGGGATAATTCACCCCTCCACTTT.

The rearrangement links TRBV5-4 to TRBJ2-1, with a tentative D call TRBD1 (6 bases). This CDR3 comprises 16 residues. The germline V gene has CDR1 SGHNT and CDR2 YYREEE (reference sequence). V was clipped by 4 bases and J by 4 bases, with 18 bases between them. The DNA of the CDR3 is TGTGCCAGCAGCCGAAAATATGAAGGACAGTACAATGAGCAGTTCTTC. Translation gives CASSRKYEGQYNEQFF. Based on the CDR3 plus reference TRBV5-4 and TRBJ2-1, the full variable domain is ETGVTQSPTHLIKTRGQQVTLRCSSQSGHNTVSWYQQALGQGPQFIFQYYREEENGRGNFPPRFSGLQFPNYSSELNVNALELDDSALYLCASSRKYEGQYNEQFFGPGTRLTVL.

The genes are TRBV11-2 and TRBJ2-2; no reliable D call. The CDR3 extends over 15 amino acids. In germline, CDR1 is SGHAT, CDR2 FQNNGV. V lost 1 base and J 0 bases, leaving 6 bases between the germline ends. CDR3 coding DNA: TGTGCCAGCAGCTTAGTTGTCGCGAACACCGGGGAGCTGTTTTTT. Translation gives CASSLVVANTGELFF.

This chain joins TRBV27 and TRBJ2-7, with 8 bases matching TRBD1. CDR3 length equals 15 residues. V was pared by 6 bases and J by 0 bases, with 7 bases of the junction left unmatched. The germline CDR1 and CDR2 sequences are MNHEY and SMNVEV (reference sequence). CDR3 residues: CASRLTGGGSYEQYF. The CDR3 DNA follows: TGTGCCAGCAGGCTAACAGGGGGAGGCTCCTACGAGCAGTACTTC.

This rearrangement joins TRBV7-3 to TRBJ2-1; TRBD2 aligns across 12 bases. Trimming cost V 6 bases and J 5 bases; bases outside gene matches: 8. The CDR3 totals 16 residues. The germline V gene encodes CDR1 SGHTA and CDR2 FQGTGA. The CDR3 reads CASRLLGLAGNNEQFF. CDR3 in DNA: TGTGCCAGCAGGCTACTCGGACTAGCGGGGAACAATGAGCAGTTCTTC.

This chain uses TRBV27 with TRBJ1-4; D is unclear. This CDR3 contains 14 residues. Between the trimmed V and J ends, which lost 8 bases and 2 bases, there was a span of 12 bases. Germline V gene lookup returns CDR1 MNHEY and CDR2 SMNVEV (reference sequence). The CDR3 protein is CASRRGSTNEKLFF. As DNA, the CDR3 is TGTGCCAGCCGGAGAGGGAGTACTAATGAAAAACTGTTTTTT.

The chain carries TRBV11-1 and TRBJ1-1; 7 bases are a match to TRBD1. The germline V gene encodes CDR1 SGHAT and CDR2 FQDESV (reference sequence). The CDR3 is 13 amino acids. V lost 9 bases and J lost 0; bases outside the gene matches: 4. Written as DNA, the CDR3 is TGTGCCAGGAGGGGACAGATGAACACTGAAGCTTTCTTT. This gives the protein CARRGQMNTEAFF. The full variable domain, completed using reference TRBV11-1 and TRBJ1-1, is EAEVAQSPRYKITEKSQAVAFWCDPISGHATLYWYRQILGQGPELLVQFQDESVVDDSQLPKDRFSAERLKGVDSTLKIQPAELGDSAMYLCARRGQMNTEAFFGQGTRLTVV.

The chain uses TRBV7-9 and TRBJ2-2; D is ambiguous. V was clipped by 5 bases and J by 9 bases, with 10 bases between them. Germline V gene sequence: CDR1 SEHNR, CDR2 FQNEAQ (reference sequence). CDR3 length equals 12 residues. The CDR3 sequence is CASSPWSRELFF. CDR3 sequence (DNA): TGTGCCAGCAGCCCCTGGAGTCGGGAGCTGTTTTTT.

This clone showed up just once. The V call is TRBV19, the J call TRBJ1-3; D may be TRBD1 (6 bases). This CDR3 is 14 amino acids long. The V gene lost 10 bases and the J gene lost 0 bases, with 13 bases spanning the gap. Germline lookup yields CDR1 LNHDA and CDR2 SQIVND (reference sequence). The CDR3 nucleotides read TGTGCCACTCGGGGGGCCCGCTCTGGAAACACCATATATTTT. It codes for CATRGARSGNTIYF.

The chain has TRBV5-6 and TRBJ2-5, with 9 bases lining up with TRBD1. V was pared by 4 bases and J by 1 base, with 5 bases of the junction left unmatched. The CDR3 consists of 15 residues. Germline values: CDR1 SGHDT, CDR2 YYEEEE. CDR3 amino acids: CASSPGQGIQETQYF. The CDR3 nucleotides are TGTGCCAGCAGCCCCGGACAGGGGATCCAAGAGACCCAGTACTTC.

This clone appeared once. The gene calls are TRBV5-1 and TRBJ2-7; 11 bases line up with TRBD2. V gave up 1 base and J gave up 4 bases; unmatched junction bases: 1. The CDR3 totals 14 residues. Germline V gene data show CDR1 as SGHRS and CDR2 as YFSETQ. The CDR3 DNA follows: TGCGCCAGCAGCTTGACTAGCGGGAGATACGAGCAGTACTTC. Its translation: CASSLTSGRYEQYF.

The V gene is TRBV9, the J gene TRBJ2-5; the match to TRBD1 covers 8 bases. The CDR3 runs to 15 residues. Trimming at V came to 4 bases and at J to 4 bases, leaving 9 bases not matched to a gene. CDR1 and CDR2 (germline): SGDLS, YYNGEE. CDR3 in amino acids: CASSPPTGEGETQYF. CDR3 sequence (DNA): TGTGCCAGCAGCCCTCCGACAGGGGAAGGAGAGACCCAGTACTTC.

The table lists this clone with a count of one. In DNA form, the CDR3 reads TGTGCCAGCGGGAGGGACGGAAGCACCGGGGAGCTGTTTTTT. Protein product: CASGRDGSTGELFF. This chain links TRBV6-4 with TRBJ2-2, with 7 nucleotides matching TRBD2. Looked up from germline, CDR1 is MRHNA and CDR2 is SNTAGT. The V and J ends lost 8 bases and 4 bases, in that order; junction bases with no gene match: 7. This CDR3 has 14 amino acids.

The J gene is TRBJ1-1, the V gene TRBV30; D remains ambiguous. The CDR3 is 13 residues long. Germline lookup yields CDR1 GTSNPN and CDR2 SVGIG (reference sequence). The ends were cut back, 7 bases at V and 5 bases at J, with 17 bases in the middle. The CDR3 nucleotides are TGTGCCTCGAGGACTAGGAGGGAAACTGAAGCTTTCTTT. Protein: CASRTRRETEAFF.

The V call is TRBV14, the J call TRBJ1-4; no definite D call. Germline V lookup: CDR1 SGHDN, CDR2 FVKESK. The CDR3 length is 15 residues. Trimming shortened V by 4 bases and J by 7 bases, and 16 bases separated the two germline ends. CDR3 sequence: CASSPRGPPTEKLFF. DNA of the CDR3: TGTGCCAGCAGCCCCCGGGGTCCTCCGACTGAAAAACTGTTTTTT.